This entry concerns a single T cell receptor (beta chain). The sequenced target, TCR beta, came from blood CD8+ and CD4+ T cells. In contrast to the negatively isolated CD8+ and CD4+ T cells, TEMRA cells were FACS-enriched. With random hexamers, about 0.45 to 1 ug RNA was reverse transcribed. Amplification of TCR beta CDR3 by immunoSEQ multiplex PCR spanned 54 Vbeta and 13 Jbeta. From the immunoSEQ multiplex PCR reads, TCRdb called clonotypes with MiXCR, one entry per CDR3 protein. The table has 300,000 or so distinct CDR3 sequences, under 95% seen once. These data originate in a study of CD8 T cells in Susac syndrome. Germline lookup yields CDR1 SGDLS and CDR2 YYNGEE. This CDR3 is 17 amino acids long. The V and J ends lost 1 base and 2 bases respectively, with 13 bases between them.

V and J are TRBV9 and TRBJ2-6; D perhaps matches TRBD1 (6 bases). The sequence was collected from a human donor with multiple sclerosis. The sequencing sample was made of CD4+ T cells from PBMCs. The CDR3 DNA reads as TGTGCCAGCAGCGTAACAGGGAATACGGCTGGGGCCAACGTCCTGACTTTC. It yields the protein CASSVTGNTAGANVLTF.